This T cell receptor (beta chain) was obtained from a study of CD4+ T cells in melanoma. Using immunoSEQ multiplex PCR, the repertoire was profiled, and TCRdb retains in-frame clones only, with some absent. The table includes 120,000 to 150,000 clones, about 90% detected once. Study findings and constraints: CD8+ T cell, macrophage and B cell function reportedly correlated with neoantigen-specific CD4+ T cells. Reportedly, melanoma neoantigen-specific CD4+ T cells showed varied differentiation states.

The CDR3 has 15 residues. In germline, CDR1 is SGHTA, CDR2 FQGNSA. Trimming removed 1 base from V and 4 bases from J; junction bases left unmatched: 5. Concerning this clone: Its cognate antigen is unknown.

The clonotype was recovered from a human donor with melanoma. The rearrangement uses TRBV7-2 and TRBJ1-2; TRBD1 matches 8 bases. The CDR3 region has the DNA TGTGCCAGCAGCTTAGGGGGAACAGGGGGCTATGGCTACACCTTC. Amino acid sequence: CASSLGGTGGYGYTF.